This T cell receptor (beta chain) was captured by sequencing in a study of T cell responses to AZD1222 COVID-19 vaccine. Study-wide points: Donors, mostly white British, included more females; clonal diversity was possibly underestimated. The repertoires were collected only after the peak T cell response.

The CDR3 loop spans 16 amino acids. Germline V gives CDR1 LGHNA, CDR2 YNFKEQ. Trimming removed 3 bases from V and 9 bases from J; junction bases left unmatched: 11. Some clones are missing from TCRdb's copy, which holds only in-frame ones; the method was immunoSEQ multiplex PCR. Among 120,000 or so clones listed, roughly nine tenths were seen once. As concerns this clone: The target antigen is unknown.

The chain is built from TRBV4-2 and TRBJ2-7; 13 nucleotides match TRBD2. Sequences were derived from peripheral blood, sampled on day 0 of AZD1222 vaccination. The clonotype originates from an adult in good health. The chain's CDR3 is CASSQDTSGGDLRQYF. DNA for the CDR3: TGTGCCAGCAGCCAGGACACTAGCGGGGGGGACCTCAGGCAGTACTTC.